The 21 T cell receptor beta chains in this list originate from one sample, sequenced in a study of blood T cell repertoires in COVID-19 (dated by TCRdb to 2020 to 2021). The library came from the immunoSEQ multiplex PCR assay. TCRdb's version of the immuneACCESS table is confined to in-frame rearrangements and falls short of the full clone set. An unresolved V gene accounts for under half of the shortfall where checked; the remainder is of unknown origin. The table for this sample lists about 100,000 clones; roughly 87% of them were counted only once. Approximately 7% of the sample comes from the top ten. Source material: peripheral blood. The origin of the receptors is a man aged 25 to 40 in a cohort sampled during active COVID-19.

The chain carries TRBV5-6 and TRBJ1-6; 12 bases line up with TRBD1. Unmatched junction bases numbered 2, after V lost 0 bases and J lost 10 bases. The CDR3 has 15 amino acids. Germline CDR1 is SGHDT and CDR2 is YYEEEE. The CDR3 DNA reads TGTGCCAGCAGCTTGGGGGGACAGGGGGCCTCACCCCTCCACTTT. Translated: CASSLGGQGASPLHF.

J is TRBJ2-1 and V is TRBV7-9, with 8 bases matching TRBD1. CDR1 is SEHNR, CDR2 FQNEAQ, per germline (reference sequence). The CDR3 spans 16 residues. V shed 4 bases and J 6 bases; nucleotides not matched to a gene: 11. CDR3 amino acids: CASSSRGQVVINEQFF. The CDR3 coding sequence is TGTGCCAGCAGCTCGAGGGGACAGGTCGTTATCAATGAGCAGTTCTTC.

The chain is built from TRBV2 and TRBJ2-3; D perhaps matches TRBD2 (6 bases). There are 14 residues in the CDR3. Between the trimmed V and J ends, which lost 2 bases and 11 bases, there was a span of 17 bases. Looked up from germline, CDR1 is SNHLY and CDR2 is FYNNEI. The CDR3 reads CASSENRGLHRQYF. The CDR3 DNA reads as TGTGCCAGCAGTGAAAATCGGGGACTCCATAGGCAGTATTTT.

In its sample, this clone was seen a few times. CDR3 sequence: CAWSNRGLYNQPQHF. As DNA, the CDR3 is TGTGCCTGGAGTAACAGGGGCCTTTACAATCAGCCCCAGCATTTT. This rearrangement joins TRBV30 to TRBJ1-5; 7 bases match TRBD1. In germline, CDR1 is GTSNPN, CDR2 SVGIG (reference sequence). V dropped 2 bases and J dropped 3; count of bases not matched to a gene: 7. CDR3 length: 15 residues.

For this clone: Other nucleotide sequences in the sample specify the same CDR3. V and J are TRBV7-2 and TRBJ2-7, with 7 bases aligning to TRBD2. Looked up from germline, CDR1 is SGHTA and CDR2 is FQGNSA. Trimming removed 0 bases from V and 0 bases from J; junction bases left unmatched: 2. The CDR3 has 15 amino acids. The CDR3 region is CASSLAGGSSYEQYF. The CDR3 DNA sequence: TGTGCCAGCAGCTTAGCGGGCGGGAGCTCCTACGAGCAGTACTTC.

The rearrangement uses TRBV18 and TRBJ2-3; no clear D. Germline V gives CDR1 KGHSH, CDR2 LQKENI. The CDR3 has 13 residues. V was shortened by 2 bases and J by 2 bases, with 5 bases between the two germline ends. DNA of the CDR3: TGTGCCAGCTCACCAGCGAACACAGATACGCAGTATTTT. Its translation: CASSPANTDTQYF.

V is TRBV5-1 and J is TRBJ1-6, with D perhaps matching TRBD1 (6 bases). V was clipped by 3 bases and J by 5 bases, with 18 bases between them. The CDR3 covers 17 residues. Per germline, CDR1 SGHRS and CDR2 YFSETQ. CDR3 nucleotides: TGCGCCAGCAGCTGGTGGGGGGGGACACAGGATAATTCACCCCTCCACTTT. It yields the protein CASSWWGGTQDNSPLHF.

The chain links TRBV5-5 to TRBJ2-7; 7 positions match TRBD1. This CDR3 region has 16 residues. J lost 2 bases, V lost 3 bases, and 11 bases had no gene match. Germline CDR1 reads SGHKS; CDR2 reads YYEKEE (reference sequence). The CDR3 is CASSSTHDRAPYEQYF. For the CDR3, the DNA is TGTGCCAGCAGCTCAACCCACGACAGGGCACCCTACGAGCAGTACTTC.

V and J are TRBV27 and TRBJ1-5; TRBD1 agrees at 7 bases. The trim removed 7 bases at V and 0 bases at J, leaving 6 bases unmatched. The CDR3 spans 15 residues. Germline values: CDR1 MNHEY, CDR2 SMNVEV (reference sequence). The CDR3 nucleotides read TGTGCCAGCAAACAGGGGTCTTATAGCAATCAGCCCCAGCATTTT. Translating gives CASKQGSYSNQPQHF.

The rearrangement uses TRBV24-1 and TRBJ1-2; D not resolved. Germline assignment: CDR1 KGHDR and CDR2 SFDVKD. The V end lost 5 bases, the J end lost 3 bases, and 18 bases lay between the germline ends. CDR3 length: 16 residues. The CDR3 DNA sequence: TGTGCCACCAGTGGTGGCAGACAATCGGGAGACTATGGCTACACCTTC. Its protein product is CATSGGRQSGDYGYTF.

This clone appeared once. The chain uses TRBV2 and TRBJ1-4; 10 nucleotides agree with TRBD1. CDR1 SNHLY and CDR2 FYNNEI come from the germline V gene. CDR3 length: 14 residues. The junction had 5 bases not matched to a gene; V was cut back by 6 bases and J by 7 bases. The CDR3: CASRDRGRLEKLFF. For the CDR3, the DNA is TGTGCCAGCAGAGACAGGGGGCGCCTTGAAAAACTGTTTTTT.

The V call is TRBV2, the J call TRBJ2-1; TRBD2 matches at 11 bases. The J segment lost 5 bases and the V segment lost 5 bases, leaving 5 bases of the junction unmatched. Germline V lookup: CDR1 SNHLY, CDR2 FYNNEI. The CDR3 has 15 residues. The CDR3 bases are TGTGCCAGCAGTTGGACTAGCGGGTCCCACAATGAGCAGTTCTTC. This translates into CASSWTSGSHNEQFF.

The V and J genes are TRBV5-6 and TRBJ1-2; possible D gene TRBD1, 5 bases. The CDR3 is 15 amino acids. V lost 1 base and J 1 base, leaving 11 bases between the germline ends. Germline V gene sequence: CDR1 SGHDT, CDR2 YYEEEE. This chain's CDR3 is CASSLIQAHNYGYTF. CDR3 sequence (DNA): TGTGCCAGCAGCTTGATACAGGCCCATAACTATGGCTACACCTTC.

Here the CDR3 DNA reads TGCGCCAGCAGTGGGTTTGGGACAGGGGGACTCTGGACTGAAGCTTTCTTT. Translated: CASSGFGTGGLWTEAFF. The gene calls are TRBV10-1 and TRBJ1-1, with 11 nucleotides matching TRBD1. This CDR3 is 17 amino acids long. With 4 bases clipped from V and 5 bases from J, the junction kept 12 bases outside the gene matches. The germline V gene encodes CDR1 WNHNN and CDR2 SYGVQD (reference sequence).

V and J are TRBV6-1 and TRBJ1-2; D is undetermined. The CDR3 is 13 residues long. The germline V and J ends were trimmed by 0 bases and 7 bases, with 9 bases remaining between them. Germline lookup yields CDR1 MNHNS and CDR2 SASEGT. CDR3 region: CASSEARDLGYTF. For the CDR3, the DNA is TGTGCCAGCAGTGAAGCGCGGGATCTTGGCTACACCTTC.

The chain joins TRBV30 to TRBJ1-6; the D gene is possibly TRBD1 (6 bases). The CDR3 extends over 14 amino acids. V lost 0 bases to trimming and J lost 7 bases, with 10 bases between them. CDR1 is GTSNPN, CDR2 SVGIG, per germline (reference sequence). The CDR3 DNA sequence: TGTGCCTGGAGTGTGACAGGCCGAAATTCACCCCTCCACTTT. It yields the protein CAWSVTGRNSPLHF.

The V and J genes are TRBV28 and TRBJ1-6, with D perhaps TRBD1 (6 bases). V shed 7 bases and J shed 9 bases, with 13 bases lying between them. Germline loops: CDR1 MDHEN, CDR2 SYDVKM. CDR3 length: 13 residues. Here the CDR3 DNA reads TGTGCCAGCAACCTGGGGGCGACTTCACCCCTCCACTTT. This codes for CASNLGATSPLHF.

The CDR3: CASSQMTGGGQPQHF. In DNA, the CDR3 is TGTGCCAGCTCACAAATGACAGGGGGCGGGCAGCCCCAGCATTTT. The chain is built from TRBV18 and TRBJ1-5; 10 nucleotides agree with TRBD1. V dropped 4 bases and J dropped 7; count of bases not matched to a gene: 7. This CDR3 spans 15 amino acids. Germline V CDR1 and CDR2: KGHSH, LQKENI.

Only one count was recorded for this clone. The chain employs TRBV7-2 and TRBJ2-5, with TRBD2 matching over 10 bases. CDR1 is SGHTA, CDR2 FQGNSA, per germline. This CDR3 has 15 residues. Germline trimming cut 3 bases from V and 3 bases from J; bases unmatched to any gene: 4. The CDR3 loop reads CASSFSSGGEETQYF. CDR3 nucleotide sequence: TGTGCCAGCAGCTTTTCGAGCGGGGGGGAAGAGACCCAGTACTTC.

Here the CDR3 DNA reads TGTGCCAGCAGTCCCAGACCCCCGGGACAGGGCAACTATGGCTACACCTTC. Translating it yields CASSPRPPGQGNYGYTF. The chain has TRBV6-6 and TRBJ1-2, with 9 bases lining up with TRBD1. The V gene's germline CDR1 is MNHNY and CDR2 SVGAGI (reference sequence). The length of the CDR3 is 17 residues. Losses at the gene ends were 5 bases for V and 2 bases for J; bases not matched to a gene: 12.

The chain is built from TRBV19 and TRBJ2-3, with a possible D match to TRBD2 (6 bases). This CDR3 has 14 amino acids. The V gene's germline CDR1 is LNHDA and CDR2 SQIVND (reference sequence). Trimming stripped 10 bases from V and 1 base from J, with 15 bases between. The CDR3 loop reads CATRLVAGTDTQYF. The DNA for the CDR3 is TGTGCCACCCGGTTAGTAGCGGGCACAGATACGCAGTATTTT.